This T cell receptor (beta chain) was captured in a study of CD4 and CD8 cells across lung adenocarcinoma regions. Localized lung adenocarcinoma, a non-small cell lung cancer, affected the donors. TCRdb redid the calling of the PCR reads with MiXCR, one entry per CDR3 protein. Of under 10,000 distinct CDR3 sequences listed, 45% to 60% were seen once; the top ten hold 18%. This sequence originates from a male donor with lung adenocarcinoma. The CD4 and CD8 labels of this study may be unreliable. Sequencing was carried out using CD4+ T cells from the margin of a lung tumor.

CDR3 protein: CASSQVGNEQFF. As DNA, the CDR3 is TGTGCCAGCAGCCAAGTCGGGAATGAGCAGTTCTTC. This chain links TRBV14 with TRBJ2-1, with D uncertain. The ends were cut back, 1 base at V and 7 bases at J, with 5 bases in the middle. Germline CDR1 SGHDN, CDR2 FVKESK. The CDR3 sequence is 12 residues long.